This entry lists 27 T cell receptor beta chains sequenced from one sample in a study of vaccination effects on CD4 cells after COVID-19. The data were produced by immunoSEQ multiplex PCR, yet TCRdb's version contains in-frame clones alone and is incomplete. The data show 24,000 or so clones, about three quarters seen once. Pools of viral peptides were used by the ViraFEST assay to expand antigen-specific CD4+ T cells ahead of sequencing. Upon completion of more than 9 days in culture, CD4+ T cells were isolated. In the vaccine recipients, nucleocapsid antibodies were negative and there was no prior SARS-CoV-2 infection. These receptors have no identified antigens. The starting material was CD4+ T cells from PBMCs cultured with SARS-CoV-2 spike peptides, obtained before COVID-19 vaccination. These receptors were collected from a human donor who received a COVID-19 vaccine.

Worth noting for this clone: It is unclear where the CDR3 begins or ends on the DNA, so no DNA is shown, and the CDR3 is as TCRdb lists it. J is TRBJ2-6 and V is TRBV3-1 (or the pseudogene TRBV3-2). Germline values: CDR1 LGHDT, CDR2 YNNKEL (reference sequence). Termini included, the CDR3 measures 19 amino acids. The CDR3 protein is CASSQEGFGAGSGANVLTF.

The rearrangement uses TRBV11-2 and TRBJ2-7; 8 bases line up with TRBD1. Germline V CDR1 and CDR2: SGHAT, FQNNGV. The length of the CDR3 is 17 residues. J lost 3 bases, V lost 0 bases, and 10 bases had no gene match. The CDR3 sequence is CASSLDKDRDEGYEQYF. The CDR3 DNA reads as TGTGCCAGCAGCTTAGATAAGGACAGGGATGAGGGCTACGAGCAGTACTTC.

This chain links TRBV19 with TRBJ1-2; D gene ambiguous. The V gene lost 6 bases and the J gene lost 2 bases, with 7 bases spanning the gap. The CDR3 is 12 amino acids. CDR1 and CDR2 from the germline V gene are LNHDA and SQIVND (reference sequence). The DNA of the CDR3 is TGTGCCAGTAGATCACGAAACTATGGCTACACCTTC. This translates into CASRSRNYGYTF.

This chain links TRBV29-1 with TRBJ2-7; no firm D call. CDR3 length: 12 residues. Looked up from germline, CDR1 is SQVTM and CDR2 is ANQGSEA. V was shortened by 6 bases and J by 0 bases, with 9 bases between the two germline ends. CDR3 DNA sequence: TGCAGCGTGATAACCCCCTCCTACGAGCAGTACTTC. Amino acids: CSVITPSYEQYF.

J is TRBJ1-6 and V is TRBV27; possibly TRBD1 for D (6 bases). Trimming pared 6 bases from V and 12 bases from J, leaving 24 bases between. The CDR3 extends over 16 amino acids. Germline V gene lookup returns CDR1 MNHEY and CDR2 SMNVEV (reference sequence). The CDR3 region has the DNA TGTGCCAGCAGAGCCTCCCGAGGCGGGGGCTGGAGACCCCTCCACTTT. Encoded protein: CASRASRGGGWRPLHF.

The rearrangement joins TRBV5-4 to TRBJ1-2; 7 nucleotides line up with TRBD1. V dropped 4 bases and J dropped 2; count of bases not matched to a gene: 5. The CDR3 contains 14 residues. Germline V CDR1 and CDR2: SGHNT, YYREEE (reference sequence). CDR3 sequence reads: CASSLRTGNYGYTF. The CDR3 nucleotides read TGTGCCAGCAGCCTGCGGACAGGAAACTATGGCTACACCTTC.

The V call is TRBV5-1, the J call TRBJ2-3; TRBD2 matches 8 bases. Germline-derived CDR1 and CDR2 are SGHRS and YFSETQ. Trimming cost V 1 base and J 3 bases; bases outside gene matches: 4. The CDR3 is 15 amino acids. The CDR3 DNA is TGCGCCAGCAGCTTGTTGCGGGAGGTAACAGATACGCAGTATTTT. Protein sequence: CASSLLREVTDTQYF.

Remarks on this clone: One end of the junction varies from germline; a read error may be responsible. The V and J genes are TRBV16 and TRBJ2-7; 10 positions match TRBD1. From germline, CDR1 is KGHSY and CDR2 FQNENV. This CDR3 region has 15 residues. The CDR3 sequence is CASSQSTGGTLSKVF. For the CDR3, the DNA is TGTGCCAGCAGCCAATCGACAGGGGGCACGCTATCCAAGGTTTTC.

The chain joins TRBV3-1 (or the pseudogene TRBV3-2) to TRBJ2-1; 9 bases fit TRBD1. Looked up from germline, CDR1 is LGHDT and CDR2 is YNNKEL (reference sequence). This CDR3 contains 15 residues. Trimming at V came to 1 base and at J to 6 bases, leaving 4 bases not matched to a gene. CDR3 in DNA: TGTGCCAGCAGCCAAGGGACAGGGGTAGGCAATGAGCAGTTCTTC. It is translated as CASSQGTGVGNEQFF.

The genes are TRBV4-2 and TRBJ1-4; 10 positions match TRBD1. The V and J ends lost 4 bases and 7 bases, in that order; junction bases with no gene match: 6. Germline CDR1 LGHNA, CDR2 YNFKEQ. The CDR3 totals 15 residues. The CDR3 loop is CASSPVGQGVEKLFF. The CDR3 bases are TGTGCCAGCAGCCCCGTCGGACAGGGGGTTGAAAAACTGTTTTTT.

The chain recombines TRBV19 with TRBJ2-1; tentatively, D is TRBD1 (6 bases). From germline, CDR1 is LNHDA and CDR2 SQIVND (reference sequence). This CDR3 region has 12 residues. Trimming cost V 5 bases and J 15 bases, with 17 bases left between them. CDR3 DNA: TGTGCCAGTAGTCCACCGGGACATGCTCCGTTCTTC. Protein sequence: CASSPPGHAPFF.

The V and J genes are TRBV3-1 (or the pseudogene TRBV3-2) and TRBJ2-5, with a possible D match to TRBD1 (6 bases). V dropped 4 bases and J dropped 5 bases, with 14 bases sitting between them. CDR1 is LGHDT, CDR2 YNNKEL, per germline (reference sequence). CDR3 length: 14 residues. For the CDR3, the DNA is TGTGCCAGCAGCCGAGGGACAATTTGGGAGACCCAGTACTTC. It yields the protein CASSRGTIWETQYF.

The chain joins TRBV2 to TRBJ2-7; either TRBD1 or TRBD2 may supply D (5 bases each). The V and J ends lost 2 bases and 5 bases respectively, with 16 bases between them. The length of the CDR3 is 15 residues. Germline CDR1 SNHLY, CDR2 FYNNEI. This CDR3 is CASSELGTESHEQYF. CDR3 nucleotide sequence: TGTGCCAGCAGTGAACTAGGGACGGAGAGCCACGAGCAGTACTTC.

The rearrangement links TRBV5-1 to TRBJ1-2, with 9 bases that match TRBD1. The CDR3 is made up of 12 amino acids. Germline assignment: CDR1 SGHRS and CDR2 YFSETQ. V shed 1 base, J shed 13 bases, and the junction held 5 bases outside the gene matches. The CDR3 sequence: CASSLMDRGRTF. The CDR3 DNA reads as TGCGCCAGCAGCTTGATGGACAGGGGCCGCACCTTC.

The sample holds one count of this clone. V and J are TRBV7-9 and TRBJ1-4; a possible D gene is TRBD1 (5 bases). CDR1 and CDR2 (germline): SEHNR, FQNEAQ (reference sequence). V gave up 5 bases and J gave up 10 bases, with 29 bases separating them. The CDR3 covers 18 residues. CDR3 residues: CASSPDGGLPRLIGKLFF. CDR3 nucleotide sequence: TGTGCCAGCAGCCCCGATGGGGGTCTGCCCCGATTGATTGGAAAACTGTTTTTT.

V and J are TRBV6-5 and TRBJ1-3; weak D call: TRBD1 (5 bases). The germline V and J ends were trimmed by 8 bases and 0 bases, with 11 bases remaining between them. CDR3 length: 14 residues. CDR1 is MNHEY, CDR2 SVGAGI, per germline. CDR3 amino acids: CASSGRGSGNTIYF. In DNA form, the CDR3 reads TGTGCCAGCTCGGGACGGGGCTCTGGAAACACCATATATTTT.

J is TRBJ2-5 and V is TRBV7-2; 7 bases are a match to TRBD2. Germline CDR1 is SGHTA and CDR2 is FQGNSA. The V and J ends lost 3 bases and 4 bases, in that order; junction bases with no gene match: 8. The CDR3 runs to 15 residues. CDR3 in DNA: TGTGCCAGCAGCTTTGTGGGCGGCGGGGGAGAGACCCAGTACTTC. It specifies CASSFVGGGGETQYF.

The chain carries TRBV5-1 and TRBJ2-7; 10 bases are shared with TRBD1. With V trimmed by 4 bases and J by 2 bases, 0 bases remained unmatched. Germline V gene data show CDR1 as SGHRS and CDR2 as YFSETQ. CDR3 length: 13 amino acids. The DNA for the CDR3 is TGCGCCAGCAGCGGGACAGGGGCCTACGAGCAGTACTTC. Translating it yields CASSGTGAYEQYF.

The sample holds a few counts of this clone. V and J are TRBV2 and TRBJ1-6, with 7 bases lining up with TRBD1. CDR1 is SNHLY and CDR2 is FYNNEI in the germline V gene. Trimming took 6 bases from V and 7 from J; bases not matched to a gene: 12. The CDR3 is 16 amino acids. CDR3 in amino acids: CASRGTATIPNSPLHF. CDR3 sequence (DNA): TGTGCCAGCAGGGGGACAGCGACTATACCCAATTCACCCCTCCACTTT.

The chain joins TRBV6-6 to TRBJ2-3; 13 bases line up with TRBD2. The V gene end was trimmed by 7 bases and the J gene end by 8 bases; junction bases not matched to a gene: 12. Per germline, CDR1 MNHNY and CDR2 SVGAGI (reference sequence). The CDR3 extends over 16 amino acids. This chain's CDR3 is CASTQLAGGLRGTQYF. CDR3 coding DNA: TGTGCCAGCACCCAACTAGCGGGAGGGCTTCGGGGTACGCAGTATTTT.

J is TRBJ2-2 and V is TRBV12-5; TRBD1 matches at 8 bases. CDR3 length equals 14 residues. With V trimmed by 8 bases and J by 5 bases, 7 bases remained unmatched. The germline V gene has CDR1 LGHNT and CDR2 FRNRAP. The CDR3 here is CASSSQGATGELFF. The CDR3 DNA sequence: TGTGCTAGTTCTTCGCAGGGGGCAACCGGGGAGCTGTTTTTT. Full variable domain (rest looked up from reference TRBV12-5 and TRBJ2-2): DARVTQTPRHKVTEMGQEVTMRCQPILGHNTVFWYRQTMMQGLELLAYFRNRAPLDDSGMPKDRFSAEMPDATLATLKIQPSEPRDSAVYFCASSSQGATGELFFGEGSRLTVL.

This chain connects TRBV9 to TRBJ1-3; the D gene is possibly TRBD1 (6 bases). CDR1 and CDR2 from the germline V gene are SGDLS and YYNGEE. The CDR3 runs to 14 residues. V shed 0 bases and J shed 4 bases, with 8 bases lying between them. The CDR3 sequence is CASSVAGTGNTIYF. CDR3 DNA: TGTGCCAGCAGCGTAGCAGGGACAGGAAACACCATATATTTT.

This clone appeared a single time. The chain joins TRBV3-1 (or the pseudogene TRBV3-2) to TRBJ2-5; D gene uncertain. The V gene's germline CDR1 is LGHDT and CDR2 YNNKEL (reference sequence). The V and J ends lost 0 bases and 4 bases respectively, with 9 bases between them. The CDR3 totals 14 residues. CDR3 loop: CASSQDVRGETQYF. As DNA, the CDR3 is TGTGCCAGCAGCCAAGATGTCAGAGGAGAGACCCAGTACTTC.

V usage is TRBV7-2 and J usage is TRBJ2-3, with a tentative D call TRBD2 (7 bases). Trimming took 10 bases from V and 5 from J, leaving 19 bases between them. The length of the CDR3 is 14 residues. From germline, CDR1 is SGHTA and CDR2 FQGNSA. The CDR3 loop reads CANCRGGPGDTQYF. The CDR3 DNA follows: TGTGCCAACTGTAGGGGGGGACCCGGAGATACGCAGTATTTT.

This clone was seen a few times. The V and J genes are TRBV25-1 and TRBJ1-2; the D is unclear. The CDR3 loop spans 13 amino acids. CDR1 and CDR2 from the germline V gene are MGHDK and SYGVNS. V was shortened by 0 bases and J by 7 bases, with 9 bases between the two germline ends. CDR3 DNA: TGTGCCAGCAGTGAATATGGGTTTTCTGGCTACACCTTC. Translated: CASSEYGFSGYTF.

The chain is built from TRBV11-2 and TRBJ2-7, with D perhaps TRBD2 (6 bases). This CDR3 is built from 13 residues. V was pared by 2 bases and J by 8 bases, with 13 bases between. Germline values: CDR1 SGHAT, CDR2 FQNNGV. The CDR3 sequence is CASSLRGLGKQYF. Written as DNA, the CDR3 is TGTGCCAGCAGCTTAAGGGGACTCGGCAAGCAGTACTTC. The entire variable domain, with the rest obtained from reference TRBV11-2 and TRBJ2-7, is as follows: EAGVAQSPRYKIIEKRQSVAFWCNPISGHATLYWYQQILGQGPKLLIQFQNNGVVDDSQLPKDRFSAERLKGVDSTLKIQPAKLEDSAVYLCASSLRGLGKQYFGPGTRLTVT.

A few counts support this clone. V gene TRBV3-1 (or the pseudogene TRBV3-2) combines with J gene TRBJ2-7; D possibly uses TRBD1 or TRBD2 (5 bases each). The CDR3 consists of 17 residues. Germline values: CDR1 LGHDT, CDR2 YNNKEL (reference sequence). V was clipped by 1 base and J by 1 base, with 17 bases between them. The CDR3, as DNA: TGTGCCAGCAGCCAAGGGGCCTCGGGGCATAGATCCTACGAGCAGTACTTC. As protein: CASSQGASGHRSYEQYF.